A single sample gave rise to the 22 T cell receptor beta chains below, sequenced in a study of CD8 T cells in ankylosing spondylitis. One entry per CDR3 protein results from TCRdb running MiXCR on the 5' RACE reads. The repertoire consists of 200,000 to 250,000 distinct CDR3 sequences, with under 12% occurring once and the leading ten covering roughly a fifth. Sequencing input: blood, either unsorted or a sorted T cell fraction (not recorded which). The origin of the receptors is a male donor with ankylosing spondylitis or in good health (not recorded which).

This clonotype was detected only a few times. The CDR3 DNA reads as TGTGCCAGCAGACGTTCGAACACCGGGGAGCTGTTTTTT. Protein: CASRRSNTGELFF. The chain couples TRBV7-3 to TRBJ2-2; D call uncertain. Germline V gene data show CDR1 as SGHTA and CDR2 as FQGTGA. This CDR3 region has 13 residues. Trimming took off 6 bases at V and 0 bases at J, with 5 bases between the two ends.

This clonotype was observed at least ten times. This rearrangement joins TRBV5-1 to TRBJ2-7; 12 bases are shared with TRBD1. The CDR3 contains 14 residues. V gave up 2 bases and J gave up 5 bases; unmatched junction bases: 2. Germline assignment: CDR1 SGHRS and CDR2 YFSETQ. DNA of the CDR3: TGCGCCAGCAGCTTCGGGACAGGGGGCAACGAGCAGTACTTC. Protein sequence: CASSFGTGGNEQYF.

This clonotype came up many times. J is TRBJ2-3 and V is TRBV6-1, with 8 bases identical to TRBD2. Germline V gene data show CDR1 as MNHNS and CDR2 as SASEGT. V dropped 2 bases and J dropped 4; count of bases not matched to a gene: 5. The CDR3 is made up of 15 amino acids. The CDR3 loop reads CASSEFGGASDTQYF. The CDR3, as DNA: TGTGCCAGCAGTGAATTCGGGGGGGCATCAGATACGCAGTATTTT.

The table lists this clonotype with a few counts. V and J are TRBV27 and TRBJ1-4, with 7 bases that match TRBD1. The CDR3 contains 14 residues. V was clipped by 5 bases and J by 6 bases; unmatched bases: 6. The V gene's germline CDR1 is MNHEY and CDR2 SMNVEV (reference sequence). The CDR3 nucleotides are TGTGCCAGCAGTCTCAGGGGGACCCATGAAAAACTGTTTTTT. It codes for CASSLRGTHEKLFF.

This clonotype has a handful of counts. This chain connects TRBV7-2 to TRBJ2-7; either TRBD1 or TRBD2 may supply D (5 bases each). Trimming stripped 2 bases from V and 3 bases from J, with 14 bases between. Germline loops: CDR1 SGHTA, CDR2 FQGNSA. CDR3 size: 15 residues. CDR3 amino acids: CASSLTGYGVYEQYF. As DNA, the CDR3 is TGTGCCAGCAGCTTAACAGGATACGGGGTCTACGAGCAGTACTTC.

In this sample, this clonotype turned up many times. The chain couples TRBV12-3 or TRBV12-4 to TRBJ1-2; D is ambiguous. This CDR3 is built from 11 residues. V was shortened by 5 bases and J by 5 bases, with 6 bases between the two germline ends. The DNA for the CDR3 is TGTGCCAGCAGTGCCTCATATGGCTACACCTTC. It codes for CASSASYGYTF.

This clonotype was observed many times. This chain uses TRBV20-1 with TRBJ2-1; 11 bases match TRBD2. This CDR3 contains 15 residues. With V trimmed by 4 bases and J by 4 bases, 6 bases remained unmatched. Germline V gene lookup returns CDR1 DFQATT and CDR2 SNEGSKA (reference sequence). CDR3 DNA: TGCAGTGCTATTAAAGGGACTAGCGGTTACAATGAGCAGTTCTTC. Encoded protein: CSAIKGTSGYNEQFF.

The chain combines TRBV7-2 with TRBJ2-3; the match to TRBD2 covers 9 bases. V lost 3 bases to trimming and J lost 4 bases; unmatched junction nucleotides: 8. The CDR3 has 16 amino acids. CDR1 and CDR2 (germline): SGHTA, FQGNSA. CDR3 in amino acids: CASSFLRGGAPDTQYF. The DNA for the CDR3 is TGTGCCAGCAGCTTTCTCCGCGGGGGGGCCCCAGATACGCAGTATTTT.

There are many counts of this clonotype. J is TRBJ2-7 and V is TRBV27; D remains ambiguous. The V gene lost 2 bases and the J gene lost 2 bases, with 7 bases spanning the gap. Germline V lookup: CDR1 MNHEY, CDR2 SMNVEV (reference sequence). This CDR3 spans 13 amino acids. The CDR3 sequence is CASSLDTTYEQYF. As DNA, the CDR3 is TGTGCCAGCAGTTTAGACACCACCTACGAGCAGTACTTC.

This clonotype was seen more than once but under ten times. This sequence joins TRBV27 and TRBJ1-1, with a weak D call TRBD1 (5 bases). Trimming took 0 bases from V and 2 from J, leaving 10 bases between them. Germline CDR1 and CDR2: MNHEY and SMNVEV (reference sequence). The CDR3 totals 15 residues. CDR3 bases: TGTGCCAGCAGTTTATCGCCGGGGACTAACACTGAAGCTTTCTTT. Amino acid sequence: CASSLSPGTNTEAFF.

This clonotype was seen repeatedly, ten times or more. The chain carries TRBV3-1 and TRBJ2-1; D call uncertain. Germline values: CDR1 LGHDT, CDR2 YNNKEL (reference sequence). V was pared by 1 base and J by 5 bases, with 6 bases between. The CDR3 spans 13 residues. The DNA of the CDR3 is TGTGCCAGCAGCCAAGGGGTTAACAATGAGCAGTTCTTC. The encoded protein is CASSQGVNNEQFF.

This clonotype was picked up many times. The CDR3 bases are TGCGCCAGCAGCTTGGGGTCCTTGCTGGATTCACCCCTCCACTTT. This translates into CASSLGSLLDSPLHF. The genes are TRBV5-1 and TRBJ1-6, with D hard to call. V lost 0 bases to trimming and J lost 8 bases, with 12 bases between them. The CDR3 is 15 amino acids. The V gene's germline CDR1 is SGHRS and CDR2 YFSETQ.

The CDR3 region is CASSVRRGASADTQYF. As DNA, the CDR3 is TGTGCCAGCAGCGTAAGGCGGGGGGCTTCTGCAGATACGCAGTATTTT. The V and J genes are TRBV7-6 and TRBJ2-3, with 8 nucleotides matching TRBD2. V was clipped by 5 bases and J by 4 bases; unmatched bases: 11. The germline V gene encodes CDR1 SGHVS and CDR2 FNYEAQ. The CDR3 sequence is 16 residues long.

This clonotype ranks as medium-sized. V gene TRBV10-3 combines with J gene TRBJ2-5; 10 positions agree with TRBD2. Germline lookup yields CDR1 ENHRY and CDR2 SYGVKD. After removal of 0 bases from V and 2 bases from J, the junction contained 3 bases not matched to a gene. This CDR3 is built from 16 residues. CDR3 coding DNA: TGTGCCATCAGTGAGTCGGTAGCGGGGGGACAAGAGACCCAGTACTTC. This encodes CAISESVAGGQETQYF.

This clonotype was detected many times. The rearrangement uses TRBV12-3 or TRBV12-4 and TRBJ2-7, with a tentative D call TRBD1 (6 bases). V was trimmed by 4 bases and J by 2 bases, leaving 15 bases between them. This CDR3 has 15 residues. This chain's CDR3 is CASSSPGVTTYEQYF. DNA for the CDR3: TGTGCCAGCAGTTCCCCAGGGGTGACGACCTACGAGCAGTACTTC.

There are many counts of this clonotype. V gene TRBV20-1 combines with J gene TRBJ1-4; D is uncertain. The CDR3 loop spans 15 amino acids. CDR1 is DFQATT, CDR2 SNEGSKA, per germline (reference sequence). V lost 3 bases, J lost 0 bases, and 11 bases lay in between. The CDR3 region has the DNA TGCAGTGCTAGCGGCAGTTATGCAACTAATGAAAAACTGTTTTTT. Translating it yields CSASGSYATNEKLFF.

This clonotype was seen ten or more times. A read error may account for a junction end that differs from germline. The gene calls are TRBV4-2 and TRBJ2-3; TRBD1 or TRBD2 may be the D gene (5 bases each). Looked up from germline, CDR1 is LGHNA and CDR2 is YNFKEQ. The CDR3 has 14 residues. The CDR3, as DNA: TGTGCCAGCAGCCAAGATACGGGACCCCAGACGAGGCATTTT. It translates to CASSQDTGPQTRHF.

This clonotype was seen at least ten times. J is TRBJ1-6 and V is TRBV12-3 or TRBV12-4; 7 positions match TRBD1. The CDR3 contains 14 residues. The ends lost 1 base at V and 9 bases at J; junction bases unmatched: 3. CDR3 DNA: TGTGCCAGCAGTTTAGACAGGGGATTTTCACCCCTCCACTTT. It codes for CASSLDRGFSPLHF.

Regarding this clonotype: A much larger clonotype is one base distant, so this may be a read error. This chain connects TRBV11-2 to TRBJ1-3; D is possibly TRBD1 (5 bases). Trimming left V 7 bases short and J 0 bases short, with 13 bases between. Germline CDR1 SGHAT, CDR2 FQNNGV. The CDR3 extends over 15 amino acids. The CDR3 is CASIVTGGSGNTIYF. The CDR3 bases are TGTGCCAGCATCGTCACAGGAGGCTCTGGAAACACCATATATTTT.

This clonotype was counted many times. V gene TRBV24-1 combines with J gene TRBJ2-3; no clear D. The CDR3 is 14 amino acids. Trimming cost V 5 bases and J 0 bases, with 8 bases left between them. In germline, CDR1 is KGHDR, CDR2 SFDVKD. The CDR3 region has the DNA TGTGCCACCAGTGTCAGCTCGAGCACAGATACGCAGTATTTT. Its translation: CATSVSSSTDTQYF.

This clonotype occurred many times. V and J are TRBV30 and TRBJ1-5; 10 bases are shared with TRBD1. With V trimmed by 1 base and J by 11 bases, 5 bases remained unmatched. The CDR3 covers 13 residues. Looked up from germline, CDR1 is GTSNPN and CDR2 is SVGIG (reference sequence). The CDR3, as DNA: TGTGCCTGGAGTGGACAGGGGGCAGGGACCCAGCATTTT. Amino acid sequence: CAWSGQGAGTQHF.

The sample holds many counts of this clonotype. The genes are TRBV5-1 and TRBJ2-2; D is undetermined. V dropped 6 bases and J dropped 7 bases, with 7 bases sitting between them. The CDR3 totals 11 residues. Germline CDR1 and CDR2: SGHRS and YFSETQ. The DNA for the CDR3 is TGCGCCAGCATGCCCGTCGGGGAGCTGTTTTTT. It codes for CASMPVGELFF.